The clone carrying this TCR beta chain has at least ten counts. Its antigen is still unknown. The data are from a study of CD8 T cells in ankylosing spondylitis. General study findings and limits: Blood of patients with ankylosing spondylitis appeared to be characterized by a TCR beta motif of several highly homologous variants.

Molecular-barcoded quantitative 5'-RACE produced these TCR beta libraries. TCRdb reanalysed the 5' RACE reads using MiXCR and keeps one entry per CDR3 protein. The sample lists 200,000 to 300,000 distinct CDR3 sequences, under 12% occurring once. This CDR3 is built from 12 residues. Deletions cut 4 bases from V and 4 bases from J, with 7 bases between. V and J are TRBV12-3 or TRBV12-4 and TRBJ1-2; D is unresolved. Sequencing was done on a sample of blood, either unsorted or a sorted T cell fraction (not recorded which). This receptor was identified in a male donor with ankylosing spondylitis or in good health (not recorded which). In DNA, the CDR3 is TGTGCCAGCAGTTCAGACCTCTATGGCTACACCTTC. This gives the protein CASSSDLYGYTF.